This T cell receptor (beta chain) came from a study of shared clonotypes between healthy human individuals. CD4+ cells were split into CD45RA+ naive and CD45RA-negative memory subsets. From germline, CDR1 is LNHDA and CDR2 SQIVND (reference sequence). The CDR3 extends over 12 amino acids. Trimming cost V 5 bases and J 11 bases, with 15 bases left between them. Profiling relied on immunoSEQ multiplex PCR, and the TCRdb table lists in-frame clones only, not all of them. The sample has millions of clones, more than 80% seen once. General study results and limits: Donor clonotype sharing was expected to depend on sequencing depth.

This clone was counted between two and nine times. Its target is unknown. The chain couples TRBV19 to TRBJ1-1; TRBD1 is a possible D gene (6 bases). The source material was naive CD4+ T cells sorted from blood. The subset here: CD45RA+ positively selected. The sequence came from a young man in good health. The CDR3 coding sequence is TGTGCCAGTAGTCCATCTCAGGGGTCGGCTTTCTTT. It translates to CASSPSQGSAFF.